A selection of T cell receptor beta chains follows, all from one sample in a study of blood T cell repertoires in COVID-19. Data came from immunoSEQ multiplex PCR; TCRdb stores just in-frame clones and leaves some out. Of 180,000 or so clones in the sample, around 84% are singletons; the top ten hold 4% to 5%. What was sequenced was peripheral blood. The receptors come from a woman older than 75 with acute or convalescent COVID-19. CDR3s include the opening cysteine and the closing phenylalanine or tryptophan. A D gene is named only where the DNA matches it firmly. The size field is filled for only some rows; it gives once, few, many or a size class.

CDR3 DNA: TGTGCCAGCAGTCAACGGACACGGGTCTATGGCTACACCTTC
CDR3 protein: CASSQRTRVYGYTF
CDR3 length: 14
clone size: NA
D gene: NA
J gene: TRBJ1-2
V gene: TRBV28

CDR3 DNA: TGCGCCAGCAGTGAGCAGGGGGCCTACGAGCAGTACTTC
CDR3 protein: CASSEQGAYEQYF
CDR3 length: 13
clone size: NA
D gene: TRBD1
J gene: TRBJ2-7
V gene: TRBV10-2

CDR3 DNA: TGTGCCAGGTCACAGGGAAGGACTGAAGCTTTCTTT
CDR3 protein: CARSQGRTEAFF
CDR3 length: 12
clone size: NA
D gene: NA
J gene: TRBJ1-1
V gene: TRBV28

CDR3 DNA: TGTGCCAGCAGGAGACAGGGGGCGACCTACGAGCAGTACTTC
CDR3 protein: CASRRQGATYEQYF
CDR3 length: 14
clone size: NA
D gene: TRBD1
J gene: TRBJ2-7
V gene: TRBV6-6

CDR3 DNA: TGTGCCAGCAGTATAGGCGGGCGGGGGAATGAAAAACTGTTTTTT
CDR3 protein: CASSIGGRGNEKLFF
CDR3 length: 15
clone size: NA
D gene: NA
J gene: TRBJ1-4
V gene: TRBV25-1

CDR3 DNA: TGTGCCATCAGTGACGTACGGGAGACCCAGTACTTC
CDR3 protein: CAISDVRETQYF
CDR3 length: 12
clone size: NA
D gene: NA
J gene: TRBJ2-5
V gene: TRBV10-3

CDR3 DNA: TGTGCCAGCACCGCGGCCGCTGTGGGGGAGCTGTTTTTT
CDR3 protein: CASTAAAVGELFF
CDR3 length: 13
clone size: NA
D gene: NA
J gene: TRBJ2-2
V gene: TRBV3-1/TRBV3-2

CDR3 DNA: TGTGCCACCAGCAGAGCAGTGAACTATGGCTACACCTTC
CDR3 protein: CATSRAVNYGYTF
CDR3 length: 13
clone size: NA
D gene: NA
J gene: TRBJ1-2
V gene: TRBV15

CDR3 DNA: TGTGCCAGCACCCCCGACAGGGGGCGTCGATATGGCTACACCTTC
CDR3 protein: CASTPDRGRRYGYTF
CDR3 length: 15
clone size: few
D gene: TRBD1
J gene: TRBJ1-2
V gene: TRBV6-5

CDR3 DNA: TGTGCCAGCAGCTCCGGACACGATTACGAGCAGTACTTC
CDR3 protein: CASSSGHDYEQYF
CDR3 length: 13
clone size: NA
D gene: NA
J gene: TRBJ2-7
V gene: TRBV7-9